A single sample gave rise to the 6 T cell receptor beta chains below, sequenced in a study of blood T cells in healthy people across ages. Then a second PCR, running about 6 to 12 cycles, was carried out with a sample-barcoded 5' primer and a J-beta primer mix. TCRdb independently ran MiXCR on the 5' RACE reads; one entry per CDR3 protein. The data show 1,100,000 or so distinct CDR3 sequences, more than 35% seen once. The sequenced sample was blood. Every receptor here comes from a woman aged 55-69 years in good health.

The chain combines TRBV6-2 or TRBV6-3 with TRBJ2-2, with no clear D. The germline V and J ends were trimmed by 5 bases and 2 bases, with 18 bases remaining between them. The CDR3 contains 17 residues. Germline loops: CDR1 MNHEY, CDR2 SVGEGT. The CDR3 DNA follows: TGTGCCAGCAGTAGATTGTCAGGAATAATCAACACCGGGGAGCTGTTTTTT. Translated, it gives CASSRLSGIINTGELFF.

The V gene is TRBV7-9, the J gene TRBJ2-7; 10 positions agree with TRBD2. Germline lookup yields CDR1 SEHNR and CDR2 FQNEAQ (reference sequence). Trimming removed 7 bases from V and 2 bases from J; junction bases left unmatched: 11. The CDR3 covers 16 residues. The CDR3 nucleotides read TGTGCCAGCACCTTGGCCCCTAGCGGGAGCACCTACGAGCAGTACTTC. This codes for CASTLAPSGSTYEQYF.

The V gene is TRBV7-9, the J gene TRBJ2-1; 9 bases align to TRBD1. J lost 6 bases, V lost 5 bases, and 14 bases had no gene match. CDR1 and CDR2 from the germline V gene are SEHNR and FQNEAQ (reference sequence). CDR3 length: 17 amino acids. The CDR3 loop reads CASSRRIDRGTFNEQFF. The CDR3 DNA is TGTGCCAGCAGCCGGCGGATCGACAGGGGGACTTTCAATGAGCAGTTCTTC.

The V and J genes are TRBV30 and TRBJ2-5; tentatively, D is TRBD1 or TRBD2 (6 bases each). The germline V gene encodes CDR1 GTSNPN and CDR2 SVGIG (reference sequence). V lost 5 bases and J lost 7, with 17 bases in between. CDR3 length: 13 amino acids. DNA for the CDR3: TGTGCCTGGGACGTTGGGGGGCGAGGGACCCAGTACTTC. This gives the protein CAWDVGGRGTQYF.

V and J are TRBV7-9 and TRBJ2-3, with D tentatively TRBD2 (6 bases). The CDR3 sequence is 16 residues long. The germline CDR1 and CDR2 sequences are SEHNR and FQNEAQ (reference sequence). V gave up 1 base and J gave up 0 bases, with 11 bases separating them. For the CDR3, the DNA is TGTGCCAGCAGCTTAGAAGCGGCGGGAAGCACAGATACGCAGTATTTT. It is translated as CASSLEAAGSTDTQYF. The full variable domain, its missing parts supplied by reference TRBV7-9 and TRBJ2-3, is DTGVSQNPRHKITKRGQNVTFRCDPISEHNRLYWYRQTLGQGPEFLTYFQNEAQLEKSRLLSDRFSAERPKGSFSTLEIQRTEQGDSAMYLCASSLEAAGSTDTQYFGPGTRLTVL.

The gene calls are TRBV9 and TRBJ2-5; D may be TRBD2 (6 bases). Trimming took off 1 base at V and 4 bases at J, with 14 bases between the two ends. Germline V gene sequence: CDR1 SGDLS, CDR2 YYNGEE. The CDR3 contains 15 residues. The DNA of the CDR3 is TGTGCCAGCAGCGTAATGGGGGGACCTACAGAGACCCAGTACTTC. The encoded protein is CASSVMGGPTETQYF.